One and the same sample provided the 2 T cell receptor beta chains below, sequenced in a study of cytomegalovirus exposure and HLA in healthy donors. This PCR relied on a set of 60 Vbeta primers and 13 Jbeta primers. Here immunoSEQ multiplex PCR was the method, and the copy in TCRdb shows in-frame clones only, minus some. Altogether some 150,000 clones are present, approximately 85% being singletons, with the ten largest covering 6.3%. The sample taken for sequencing was PBMCs. The receptor source for this set is a man in his forties or fifties in good health and CMV-seropositive.

The CDR3 here is CASSYSNGEGGYTF. CDR3 coding DNA: TGTGCCAGCAGTTACTCTAACGGGGAGGGTGGCTACACCTTC. This sequence joins TRBV6-5 and TRBJ1-2; D is unclear. V was pared by 0 bases and J by 7 bases, with 12 bases between. Germline assignment: CDR1 MNHEY and CDR2 SVGAGI. The CDR3 is 14 amino acids.

The chain joins TRBV2 to TRBJ1-2; 7 positions agree with TRBD1. The CDR3 extends over 11 amino acids. The germline gives CDR1 SNHLY, CDR2 FYNNEI. The V and J ends lost 9 bases and 4 bases, in that order; junction bases with no gene match: 2. The DNA for the CDR3 is TGTGCCAGTCGACAGGGCTATGGCTACACCTTC. Translation gives CASRQGYGYTF.